This is a list of T cell receptor beta chains from one sample in a study of vaccination effects on CD4 cells after COVID-19. These receptors have no known antigen. Using immunoSEQ multiplex PCR, the repertoire was profiled, and TCRdb retains in-frame clones only, with some absent. The sample carries under 70,000 clones, 60% to 80% recorded once. Sample: CD4+ T cells from PBMCs cultured with HCoV-OC43 spike peptides, taken before COVID-19 vaccination. The receptors were gathered from a human donor who received a COVID-19 vaccine. Both conserved end residues are part of each CDR3. A D gene is named only where the DNA matches it firmly. The listing skips clone size in some rows; elsewhere it reads once, few, many or a size class.

TRBV28	.	TRBJ1-3	.	CASSSGGVSGNTIYF	TGTGCCAGCAGTTCAGGAGGGGTTTCTGGAAACACCATATATTTT
TRBV7-2	.	TRBJ1-2	.	CASSRSTGQSSPFTF	TGTGCCAGCAGCCGGTCAACAGGGCAATCCTCCCCCTTCACCTTC
TRBV6-5	.	TRBJ2-3	.	CASTRAPGALDTQYF	TGTGCCAGCACTCGAGCACCGGGGGCCCTAGATACGCAGTATTTT
TRBV4-3	.	TRBJ1-2	few	CASSQDLPYGYTF	TGCGCCAGCAGCCAAGACTTGCCCTATGGCTACACCTTC
TRBV9	TRBD2	TRBJ2-3	.	CASSLGGLAGVDTQYF	TGTGCCAGCAGCCTCGGGGGACTAGCGGGGGTAGATACGCAGTATTTT
TRBV7-2	TRBD2	TRBJ2-1	.	CASSSRDYIYNEQFF	TGTGCCAGCAGCTCCCGGGACTATATTTACAATGAGCAGTTCTTC
TRBV10-3	.	TRBJ2-5	.	CAISESTQGRETQYF	TGTGCCATCAGTGAGTCGACACAGGGCCGGGAGACCCAGTACTTC
TRBV10-3	TRBD1	TRBJ1-1	.	CAIRGDRGNTEAFF	TGTGCCATCAGGGGGGACAGGGGGAACACTGAAGCTTTCTTT
TRBV12-3/TRBV12-4	TRBD1	TRBJ1-5	.	CASTFGTGQAQHF	TGTGCCAGCACTTTCGGGACAGGGCAGGCCCAGCATTTT
TRBV6-4	.	TRBJ1-5	.	CASSDATGTNSNQPQHF	TGTGCCAGCAGTGACGCAACCGGGACAAATAGCAATCAGCCCCAGCATTTT
TRBV29-1	.	TRBJ1-2	.	CSVGTVDYGYTF	TGCAGCGTCGGGACGGTGGACTATGGCTACACCTTC
TRBV7-9	TRBD1	TRBJ1-2	.	CASSLWTGGIYGYTF	TGTGCCAGCAGCTTGTGGACAGGGGGCATTTATGGCTACACCTTC
TRBV4-3	TRBD1	TRBJ1-2	once	CASSRTGQGSGYTF	TGCGCCAGCAGCCGAACGGGACAGGGTAGCGGCTACACCTTC
TRBV7-9	.	TRBJ1-3	.	CASSLAQPRSGNTIYF	TGTGCCAGCAGCTTAGCGCAACCCCGCTCTGGAAACACCATATATTTT
TRBV5-5	.	TRBJ2-5	.	CASSLVGQETQYF	TGTGCCAGCAGCTTGGTTGGTCAAGAGACCCAGTACTTC
TRBV7-3	.	TRBJ2-6	once	CASSLTVASARSGANVLTF	TGTGCCAGCAGCTTAACTGTAGCGTCAGCTCGCTCTGGGGCCAACGTCCTGACTTTC
TRBV18	.	TRBJ1-1	.	CASSPQNRAEAFF	TGTGCCAGCTCACCACAGAATAGAGCTGAAGCTTTCTTT
TRBV18	TRBD1	TRBJ2-2	.	CASSPLQGAISTGELFF	TGTGCCAGCTCACCACTACAGGGGGCAATATCCACCGGGGAGCTGTTTTTT
TRBV4-1	.	TRBJ2-1	.	CASSRRSRRGDDEQFF	TGCGCCAGCAGCCGACGATCTCGGCGGGGAGACGATGAGCAGTTCTTC
TRBV5-1	.	TRBJ2-3	once	CASTKGSTDTQYF	TGCGCCAGCACTAAGGGTAGCACAGATACGCAGTATTTT
TRBV19	.	TRBJ1-1	.	CASAGQLNTEAFF	TGTGCCAGTGCGGGACAACTGAACACTGAAGCTTTCTTT
TRBV27	TRBD1	TRBJ1-4	.	CASGTGTGREKLFF	TGTGCCAGCGGTACCGGGACAGGGCGAGAAAAACTGTTTTTT
TRBV3-1/TRBV3-2	.	TRBJ2-5	.	CASSQVARGLQETQYF	TGTGCCAGCAGCCAAGTAGCTCGAGGCCTCCAAGAGACCCAGTACTTC
TRBV19	.	TRBJ1-5	few	CASNLSGRLQPQHF	TGTGCCAGCAACCTCTCGGGCCGTCTTCAGCCCCAGCATTTT
TRBV9	TRBD1	TRBJ2-4	.	CASSVRDREYF	TGTGCCAGCAGCGTCCGGGACAGGGAGTACTTC
TRBV18	.	TRBJ2-5	.	CASTWALQETQYF	TGTGCCAGTACCTGGGCTCTCCAAGAGACCCAGTACTTC
TRBV10-3	.	TRBJ1-5	.	CAISDRAQPQHF	TGTGCCATCAGTGACAGGGCTCAGCCCCAGCATTTT
TRBV5-6	.	TRBJ1-4	.	CASSLWGARGNEKLFF	TGTGCCAGCAGCTTGTGGGGGGCGCGAGGTAATGAAAAACTGTTTTTT
TRBV7-6	TRBD2	TRBJ2-5	few	CASSLDTSGGKTQYF	TGTGCCAGCAGCTTAGACACTAGCGGGGGGAAGACCCAGTACTTC
TRBV4-2	TRBD2	TRBJ2-1	.	CASSQEIGGARNEQFF	TGTGCCAGCAGCCAAGAGATCGGGGGGGCCAGGAATGAGCAGTTCTTC
TRBV25-1	.	TRBJ1-4	.	CASSEQSRPNEKLFF	TGTGCCAGCAGTGAGCAGTCACGACCTAATGAAAAACTGTTTTTT
TRBV6-2/TRBV6-3	.	TRBJ2-2	.	CASSYSNFRLSANTGELFF	TGTGCCAGCAGTTACTCGAATTTCAGATTGAGCGCGAACACCGGGGAGCTGTTTTTT
TRBV18	TRBD1	TRBJ1-3	.	CASSPGTVGNTIYF	TGTGCCAGCTCACCTGGGACAGTTGGAAACACCATATATTTT
TRBV7-2	.	TRBJ1-3	.	CASSFVSSGNTIYF	TGTGCCAGCAGCTTCGTCAGCTCTGGAAACACCATATATTTT
TRBV3-1/TRBV3-2	.	TRBJ1-2	.	CASSQDGGLGGYTF	TGTGCCAGCAGCCAAGACGGGGGCCTCGGGGGCTACACCTTC
TRBV4-3	.	TRBJ1-5	.	CASSQEPGNYRPQHF	TGCGCCAGCAGCCAAGAACCAGGGAATTACCGGCCCCAGCATTTT
TRBV28	TRBD1	TRBJ1-1	.	CASRTGTARNTEAFF	TGTGCCAGCAGGACCGGGACAGCCAGGAACACTGAAGCTTTCTTT
TRBV6-2/TRBV6-3	TRBD1	TRBJ2-2	.	CASSTGQVAGELFF	TGTGCCAGCAGTACAGGACAGGTCGCCGGGGAGCTGTTTTTT
TRBV19	TRBD2	TRBJ2-1	.	CASMRLAGGGEQFF	TGTGCCAGTATGCGGCTAGCGGGGGGGGGTGAGCAGTTCTTC
TRBV18	TRBD1	TRBJ1-2	.	CASSLTWDRGYGYTF	TGTGCCAGCTCACTCACCTGGGACAGGGGGTATGGCTACACCTTC
TRBV9	.	TRBJ1-1	.	CASSVAQGEDTEAFF	TGTGCCAGCAGCGTAGCCCAAGGTGAGGACACTGAAGCTTTCTTT
TRBV12-3/TRBV12-4	.	TRBJ1-6	.	CASRYRDAPLHF	TGTGCCAGCAGGTACAGAGATGCACCCCTCCACTTT
TRBV2	.	TRBJ1-5	few	CASSLLRQANQPQHF	TGTGCCAGCAGCCTACTACGACAGGCTAATCAGCCCCAGCATTTT
TRBV3-1/TRBV3-2	.	TRBJ1-4	.	CASSQDWTTSEKLFF	TGTGCCAGCAGCCAAGATTGGACAACGAGTGAAAAACTGTTTTTT
TRBV6-4	.	TRBJ1-2	.	CASSEQGGGYGYTF	TGTGCCAGCAGTGAGCAGGGTGGAGGGTATGGCTACACCTTC
TRBV10-3	TRBD1	TRBJ1-4	.	CASAGQGGPNNEKLFF	TGTGCCAGCGCCGGACAGGGGGGGCCCAATAATGAAAAACTGTTTTTT
TRBV30	.	TRBJ1-2	few	CAWKIGEHYGYTF	TGTGCCTGGAAAATCGGCGAGCACTATGGCTACACCTTC
TRBV7-3	.	TRBJ2-1	few	CASAYSRSSYNEQFF	TGTGCCAGCGCTTACTCCCGATCCTCCTACAATGAGCAGTTCTTC
TRBV7-3	.	TRBJ2-3	.	CASSLIERTASTDTQYF	TGTGCCAGCAGCTTAATTGAGCGGACAGCTAGCACAGATACGCAGTATTTT
TRBV7-9	.	TRBJ2-3	.	CASNGSPDTQYF	TGTGCCAGCAATGGGTCTCCGGATACGCAGTATTTT
TRBV5-1	.	TRBJ1-5	.	CASSPSSGSQPQHF	TGCGCCAGCAGCCCCTCCAGTGGGTCTCAGCCCCAGCATTTT
TRBV5-1	TRBD2	TRBJ2-3	.	CASRDPGLAGGGTDTQYF	TGCGCCAGCAGAGATCCGGGACTAGCGGGGGGGGGCACAGATACGCAGTATTTT
TRBV7-3	.	TRBJ2-1	once	CASSLSGNEQFF	TGTGCCAGCAGCTTATCAGGGAATGAGCAGTTCTTC
TRBV6-1	TRBD1	TRBJ1-2	once	CASSELLGQGIYGYTF	TGTGCCAGCAGTGAATTGTTGGGACAGGGTATCTATGGCTACACCTTC